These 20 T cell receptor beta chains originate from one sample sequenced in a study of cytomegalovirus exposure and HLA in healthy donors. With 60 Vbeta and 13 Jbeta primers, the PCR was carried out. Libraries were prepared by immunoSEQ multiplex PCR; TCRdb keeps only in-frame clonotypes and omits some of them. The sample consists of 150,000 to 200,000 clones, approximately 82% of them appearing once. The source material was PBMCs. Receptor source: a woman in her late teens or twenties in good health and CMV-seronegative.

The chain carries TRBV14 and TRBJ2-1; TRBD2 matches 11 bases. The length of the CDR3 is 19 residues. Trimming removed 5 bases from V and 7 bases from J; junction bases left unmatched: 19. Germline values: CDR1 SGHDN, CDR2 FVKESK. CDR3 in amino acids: CASSNKTGVATSGKNEQFF. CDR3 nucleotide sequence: TGTGCCAGCAGCAACAAGACAGGGGTCGCGACTAGCGGGAAAAATGAGCAGTTCTTC. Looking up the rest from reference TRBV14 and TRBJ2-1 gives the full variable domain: EAGVTQFPSHSVIEKGQTVTLRCDPISGHDNLYWYRRVMGKEIKFLLHFVKESKQDESGMPNNRFLAERTGGTYSTLKVQPAELEDSGVYFCASSNKTGVATSGKNEQFFGPGTRLTVL.

The CDR3 DNA follows: TGTGCCAGCAGCTTATTCGGGGCAGATACGCAGTATTTT. Translation gives CASSLFGADTQYF. The J gene is TRBJ2-3, the V gene TRBV7-9; TRBD2 is a possible D gene (5 bases). The ends were cut back, 2 bases at V and 4 bases at J, with 7 bases in the middle. This CDR3 spans 13 amino acids. Germline assignment: CDR1 SEHNR and CDR2 FQNEAQ (reference sequence). The variable domain in full, with the rest retrieved from reference TRBV7-9 and TRBJ2-3, is DTGVSQNPRHKITKRGQNVTFRCDPISEHNRLYWYRQTLGQGPEFLTYFQNEAQLEKSRLLSDRFSAERPKGSFSTLEIQRTEQGDSAMYLCASSLFGADTQYFGPGTRLTVL.

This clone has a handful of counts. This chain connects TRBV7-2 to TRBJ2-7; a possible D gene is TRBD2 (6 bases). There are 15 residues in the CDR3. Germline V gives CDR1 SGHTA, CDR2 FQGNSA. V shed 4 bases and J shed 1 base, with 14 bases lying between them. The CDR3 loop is CASSSLATSSYEQYF. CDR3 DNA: TGTGCCAGCAGCTCCCTCGCGACTAGTTCCTACGAGCAGTACTTC.

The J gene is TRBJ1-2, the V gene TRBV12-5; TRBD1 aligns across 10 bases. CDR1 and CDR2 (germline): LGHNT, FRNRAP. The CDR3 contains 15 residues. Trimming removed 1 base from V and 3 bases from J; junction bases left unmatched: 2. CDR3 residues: CASGLGGQGYYGYTF. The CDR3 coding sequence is TGTGCTAGTGGTTTGGGGGGACAGGGGTACTATGGCTACACCTTC.

The CDR3, as DNA: TGTGCCAGCAGCGTAGGTTTCCAGCGGCTGCCGAACACCGGGGAGCTGTTTTTT. Its translation is CASSVGFQRLPNTGELFF. The chain uses TRBV9 and TRBJ2-2; tentatively, D is TRBD2 (5 bases). Per germline, CDR1 SGDLS and CDR2 YYNGEE. This CDR3 region has 18 residues. V lost 0 bases and J 0 bases, leaving 15 bases between the germline ends.

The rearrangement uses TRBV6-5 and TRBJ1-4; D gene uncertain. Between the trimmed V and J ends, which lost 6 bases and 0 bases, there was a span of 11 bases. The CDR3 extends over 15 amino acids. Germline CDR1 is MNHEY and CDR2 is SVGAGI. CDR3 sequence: CASRPEGATNEKLFF. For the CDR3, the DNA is TGTGCCAGCAGGCCGGAGGGAGCAACTAATGAAAAACTGTTTTTT.

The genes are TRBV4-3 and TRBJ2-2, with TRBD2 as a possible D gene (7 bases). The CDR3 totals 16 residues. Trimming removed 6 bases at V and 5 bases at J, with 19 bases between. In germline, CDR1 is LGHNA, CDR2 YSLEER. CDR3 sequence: CASRIQGGVETGELFF. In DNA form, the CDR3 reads TGCGCCAGCAGAATCCAAGGGGGGGTAGAGACCGGGGAGCTGTTTTTT.

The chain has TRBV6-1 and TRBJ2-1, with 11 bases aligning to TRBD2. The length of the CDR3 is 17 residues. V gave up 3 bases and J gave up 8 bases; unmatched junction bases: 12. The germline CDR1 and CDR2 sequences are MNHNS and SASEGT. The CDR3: CASSEDRRLAGRHEQFF. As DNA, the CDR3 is TGTGCCAGCAGTGAGGACCGGAGACTAGCGGGACGGCATGAGCAGTTCTTC.

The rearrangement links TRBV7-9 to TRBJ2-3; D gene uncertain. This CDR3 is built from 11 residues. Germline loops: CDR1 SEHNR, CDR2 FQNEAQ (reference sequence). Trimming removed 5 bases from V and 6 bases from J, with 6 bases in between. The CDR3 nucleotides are TGTGCCAGCAGCCTACAGGATACGCAGTATTTT. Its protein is CASSLQDTQYF.

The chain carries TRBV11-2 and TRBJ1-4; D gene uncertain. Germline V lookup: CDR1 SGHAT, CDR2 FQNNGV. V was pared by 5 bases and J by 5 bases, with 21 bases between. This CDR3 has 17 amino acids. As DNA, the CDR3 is TGTGCCAGCAGCGTAGCGGGGTGGGCGTTTCGGAATGAAAAACTGTTTTTT. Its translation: CASSVAGWAFRNEKLFF.

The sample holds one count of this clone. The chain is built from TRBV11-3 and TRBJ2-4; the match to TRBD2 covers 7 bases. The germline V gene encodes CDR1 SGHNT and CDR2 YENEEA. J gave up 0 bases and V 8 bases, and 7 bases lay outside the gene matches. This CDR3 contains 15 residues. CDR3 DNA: TGTGCCAGCGCCCCCCGGGGGGTAGCCAAAAACATTCAGTACTTC. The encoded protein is CASAPRGVAKNIQYF.

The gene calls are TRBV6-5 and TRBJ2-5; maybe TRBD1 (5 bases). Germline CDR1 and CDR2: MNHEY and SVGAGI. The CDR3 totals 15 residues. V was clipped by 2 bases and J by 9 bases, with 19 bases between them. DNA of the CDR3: TGTGCCAGCAGTTACCTCCTAGAACGGCTCAGGGCCCAGTACTTC. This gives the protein CASSYLLERLRAQYF.

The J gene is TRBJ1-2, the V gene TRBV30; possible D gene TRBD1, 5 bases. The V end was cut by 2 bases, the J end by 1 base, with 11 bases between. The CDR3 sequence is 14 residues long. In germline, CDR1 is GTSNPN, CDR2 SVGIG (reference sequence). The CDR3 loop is CAWSRAGINYGYTF. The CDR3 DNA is TGTGCCTGGAGTCGGGCAGGGATTAACTATGGCTACACCTTC. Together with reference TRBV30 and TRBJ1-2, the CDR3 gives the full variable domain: SQTIHQWPATLVQPVGSPLSLECTVEGTSNPNLYWYRQAAGRGLQLLFYSVGIGQISSEVPQNLSASRPQDRQFILSSKKLLLSDSGFYLCAWSRAGINYGYTFGSGTRLTVV.

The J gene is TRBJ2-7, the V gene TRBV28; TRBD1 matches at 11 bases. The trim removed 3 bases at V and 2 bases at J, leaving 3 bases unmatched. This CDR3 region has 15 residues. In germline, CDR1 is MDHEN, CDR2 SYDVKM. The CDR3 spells CASSFLGQGAYEQYF. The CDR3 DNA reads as TGTGCCAGCAGTTTTTTGGGACAGGGGGCCTACGAGCAGTACTTC.

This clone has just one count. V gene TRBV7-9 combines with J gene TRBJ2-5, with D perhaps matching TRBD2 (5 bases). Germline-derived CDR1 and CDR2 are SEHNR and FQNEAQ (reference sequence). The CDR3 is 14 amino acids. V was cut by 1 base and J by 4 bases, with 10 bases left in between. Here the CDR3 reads CASSLGGGGETQYF. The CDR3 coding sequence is TGTGCCAGCAGCTTAGGCGGCGGAGGAGAGACCCAGTACTTC.

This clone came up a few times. CDR3 residues: CASIGGTSGPLSSYEQYF. In DNA, the CDR3 is TGTGCCAGCATCGGTGGGACTAGCGGCCCCCTGAGCTCCTACGAGCAGTACTTC. The chain joins TRBV28 to TRBJ2-7; TRBD2 matches at 11 bases. The CDR3 spans 18 residues. Germline CDR1 is MDHEN and CDR2 is SYDVKM. With 7 bases clipped from V and 0 bases from J, the junction kept 14 bases outside the gene matches. Using reference TRBV28 and TRBJ2-7 for the parts outside the CDR3, the full variable domain is DVKVTQSSRYLVKRTGEKVFLECVQDMDHENMFWYRQDPGLGLRLIYFSYDVKMKEKGDIPEGYSVSREKKERFSLILESASTNQTSMYLCASIGGTSGPLSSYEQYFGPGTRLTVT.

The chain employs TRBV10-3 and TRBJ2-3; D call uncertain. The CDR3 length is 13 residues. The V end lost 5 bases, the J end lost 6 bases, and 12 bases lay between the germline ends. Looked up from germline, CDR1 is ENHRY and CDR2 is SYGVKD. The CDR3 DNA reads TGTGCCATCAGTCCGGGTTCTATGGATACGCAGTATTTT. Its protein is CAISPGSMDTQYF.

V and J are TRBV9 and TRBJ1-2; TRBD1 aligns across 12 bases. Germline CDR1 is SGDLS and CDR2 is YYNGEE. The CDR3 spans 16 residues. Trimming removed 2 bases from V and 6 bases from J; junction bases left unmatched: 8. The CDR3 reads CASSVGGGTGGNGYTF. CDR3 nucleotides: TGTGCCAGCAGCGTCGGGGGGGGGACAGGGGGCAATGGCTACACCTTC.

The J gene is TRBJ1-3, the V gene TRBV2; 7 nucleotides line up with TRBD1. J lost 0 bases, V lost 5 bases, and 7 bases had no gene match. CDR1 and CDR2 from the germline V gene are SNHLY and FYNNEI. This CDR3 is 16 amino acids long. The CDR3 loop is CASSRDRVSSGNTIYF. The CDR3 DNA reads TGTGCCAGCAGTAGGGACAGAGTAAGCTCTGGAAACACCATATATTTT.

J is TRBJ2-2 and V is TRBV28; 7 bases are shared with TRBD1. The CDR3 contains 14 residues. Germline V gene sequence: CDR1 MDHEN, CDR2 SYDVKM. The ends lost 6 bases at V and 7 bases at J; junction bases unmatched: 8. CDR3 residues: CASRVTGANGELFF. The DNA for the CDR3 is TGTGCCAGCAGAGTAACAGGGGCGAACGGGGAGCTGTTTTTT.